The source of this TCR beta chain is a study of lymphopenia after photon versus proton radiotherapy. Trimming cost V 4 bases and J 5 bases; bases outside gene matches: 6. This CDR3 is 14 amino acids long. CDR1 is SEHNR, CDR2 FQNEAQ, per germline (reference sequence). Findings and caveats of the study: Better survival with proton therapy was suggested as possible, not demonstrated.

This clone was detected only once. Its antigen is undetermined. Generated by immunoSEQ multiplex PCR, the TCRdb table keeps only in-frame clones and is missing some. The sample consists of more than 25,000 clones, roughly 90% of them appearing once. The source is a woman between 45 and 60 years old with pancreatic cancer. Sample: peripheral blood, taken from a patient treated with photon-based radiotherapy. This rearrangement joins TRBV7-9 to TRBJ2-5; 8 bases fit TRBD1. The CDR3, as DNA: TGTGCCAGCAGCTCCACAGGGGGTGACGAGACCCAGTACTTC. Protein product: CASSSTGGDETQYF.